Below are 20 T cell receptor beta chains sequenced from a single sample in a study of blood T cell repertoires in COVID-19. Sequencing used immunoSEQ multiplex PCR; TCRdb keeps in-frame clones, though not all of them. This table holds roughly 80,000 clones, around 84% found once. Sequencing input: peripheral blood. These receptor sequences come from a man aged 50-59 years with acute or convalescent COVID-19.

In DNA form, the CDR3 reads TGTGCCACCGGGGCGGGGGGCTGGGACACTGAAGCTTTCTTT. Amino acids: CATGAGGWDTEAFF. This chain links TRBV10-3 with TRBJ1-1; D may be TRBD1 (6 bases). V was shortened by 10 bases and J by 3 bases, with 18 bases between the two germline ends. Germline CDR1 is ENHRY and CDR2 is SYGVKD. The CDR3 consists of 14 residues.

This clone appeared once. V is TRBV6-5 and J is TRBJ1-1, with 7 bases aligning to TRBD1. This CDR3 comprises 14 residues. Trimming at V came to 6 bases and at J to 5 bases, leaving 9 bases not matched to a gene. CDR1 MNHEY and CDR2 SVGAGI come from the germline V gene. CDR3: CASRSTGDGTEAFF. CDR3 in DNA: TGTGCCAGCAGAAGTACAGGGGATGGGACTGAAGCTTTCTTT.

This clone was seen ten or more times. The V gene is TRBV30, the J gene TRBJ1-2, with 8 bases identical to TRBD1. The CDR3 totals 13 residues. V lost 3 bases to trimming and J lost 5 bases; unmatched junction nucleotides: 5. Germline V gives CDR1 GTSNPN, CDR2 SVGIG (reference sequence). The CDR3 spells CAWSRDRLYGYTF. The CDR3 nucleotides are TGTGCCTGGAGCCGGGACAGGCTATATGGCTACACCTTC.

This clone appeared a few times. In nucleotides, the CDR3 is TGTGCCCACTACCAGGGCAATAATTCACCCCTCCACTTT. Translation: CAHYQGNNSPLHF. The chain joins TRBV6-6 to TRBJ1-6; D is perhaps TRBD1 (5 bases). Deletions cut 11 bases from V and 5 bases from J, with 13 bases between. The CDR3 consists of 13 residues. Germline CDR1 reads MNHNY; CDR2 reads SVGAGI (reference sequence).

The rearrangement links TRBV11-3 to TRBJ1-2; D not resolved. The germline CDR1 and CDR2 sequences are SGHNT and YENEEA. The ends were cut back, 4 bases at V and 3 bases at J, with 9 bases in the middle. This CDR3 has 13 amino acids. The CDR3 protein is CASSSGLYYGYTF. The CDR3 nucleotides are TGTGCCAGCAGCTCCGGACTATACTATGGCTACACCTTC.

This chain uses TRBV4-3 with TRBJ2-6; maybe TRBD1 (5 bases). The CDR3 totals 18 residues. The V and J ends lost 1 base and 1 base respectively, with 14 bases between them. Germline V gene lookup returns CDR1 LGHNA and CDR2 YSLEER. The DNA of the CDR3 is TGCGCCAGCAGCCAAGGACCTTTAAAGGGGTCTGGGGCCAACGTCCTGACTTTC. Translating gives CASSQGPLKGSGANVLTF.

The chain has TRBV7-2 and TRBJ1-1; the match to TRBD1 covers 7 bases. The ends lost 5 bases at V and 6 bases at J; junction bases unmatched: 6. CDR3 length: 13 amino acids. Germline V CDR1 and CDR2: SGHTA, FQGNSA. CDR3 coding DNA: TGTGCCAGCAGCGAGGGGGCGCGAGCTGAAGCTTTCTTT. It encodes CASSEGARAEAFF.

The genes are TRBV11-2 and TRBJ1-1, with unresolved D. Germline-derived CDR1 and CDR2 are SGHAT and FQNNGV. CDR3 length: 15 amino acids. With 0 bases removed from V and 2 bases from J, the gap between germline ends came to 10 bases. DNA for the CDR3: TGTGCCAGCAGCTTAGATGGAGGAAGAAACACTGAAGCTTTCTTT. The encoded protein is CASSLDGGRNTEAFF.

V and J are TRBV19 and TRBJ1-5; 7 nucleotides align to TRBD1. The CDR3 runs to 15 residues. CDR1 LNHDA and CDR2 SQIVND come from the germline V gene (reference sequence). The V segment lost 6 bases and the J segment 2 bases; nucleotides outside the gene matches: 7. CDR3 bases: TGTGCCAGTAGCCCGATCGACAGGGGCAATCAGCCCCAGCATTTT. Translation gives CASSPIDRGNQPQHF.

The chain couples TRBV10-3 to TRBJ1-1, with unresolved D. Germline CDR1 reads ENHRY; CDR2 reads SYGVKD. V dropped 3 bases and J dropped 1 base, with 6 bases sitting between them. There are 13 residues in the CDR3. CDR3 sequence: CAISDPWNTEAFF. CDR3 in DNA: TGTGCCATCAGTGATCCCTGGAACACTGAAGCTTTCTTT.

Here the CDR3 reads CASSSRVKGTEAFF. The CDR3 nucleotides are TGTGCCAGCAGCTCCAGGGTCAAGGGGACTGAAGCTTTCTTT. The chain carries TRBV7-9 and TRBJ1-1, with D perhaps TRBD1 (5 bases). The CDR3 contains 14 residues. Germline loops: CDR1 SEHNR, CDR2 FQNEAQ (reference sequence). V was trimmed by 4 bases and J by 5 bases, leaving 14 bases between them.

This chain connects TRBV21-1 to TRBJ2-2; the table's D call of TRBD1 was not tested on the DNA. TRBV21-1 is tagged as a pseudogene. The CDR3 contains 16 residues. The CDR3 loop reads CASSGKTGANTGELFF. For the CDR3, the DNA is TGTGCCAGCAGCGGGAAGACAGGGGCGAACACCGGGGAGCTGTTTTTT.

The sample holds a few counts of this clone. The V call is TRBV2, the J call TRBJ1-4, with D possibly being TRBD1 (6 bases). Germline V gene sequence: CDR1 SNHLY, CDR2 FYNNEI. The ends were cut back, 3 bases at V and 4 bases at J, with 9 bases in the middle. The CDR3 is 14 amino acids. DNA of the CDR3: TGTGCCAGCAGTGAGTCAGGGGTTAATGAAAAACTGTTTTTT. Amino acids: CASSESGVNEKLFF. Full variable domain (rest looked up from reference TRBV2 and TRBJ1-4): EPEVTQTPSHQVTQMGQEVILRCVPISNHLYFYWYRQILGQKVEFLVSFYNNEISEKSEIFDDQFSVERPDGSNFTLKIRSTKLEDSAMYFCASSESGVNEKLFFGSGTQLSVL.

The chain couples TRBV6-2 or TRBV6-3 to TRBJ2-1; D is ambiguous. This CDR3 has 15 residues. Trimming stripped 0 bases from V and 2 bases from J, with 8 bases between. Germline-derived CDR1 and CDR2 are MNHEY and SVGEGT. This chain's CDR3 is CASSYSAPTYNEQFF. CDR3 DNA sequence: TGTGCCAGCAGTTACTCCGCACCTACCTACAATGAGCAGTTCTTC.

DNA of the CDR3: TGCAGTGCCCAGGACATCCCGAAGGCTTTCTTT. Translation: CSAQDIPKAFF. The V gene is TRBV20-1, the J gene TRBJ1-1; possible D gene TRBD1, 5 bases. This CDR3 comprises 11 residues. Germline assignment: CDR1 DFQATT and CDR2 SNEGSKA (reference sequence). Trimming left V 6 bases short and J 11 bases short, with 16 bases between.

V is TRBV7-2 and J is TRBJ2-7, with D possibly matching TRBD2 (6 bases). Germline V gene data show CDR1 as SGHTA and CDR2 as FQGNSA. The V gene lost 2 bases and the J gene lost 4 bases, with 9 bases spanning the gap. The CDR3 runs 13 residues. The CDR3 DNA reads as TGTGCCAGCAGCTTATCGGGGACTTACGAGCAGTACTTC. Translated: CASSLSGTYEQYF.

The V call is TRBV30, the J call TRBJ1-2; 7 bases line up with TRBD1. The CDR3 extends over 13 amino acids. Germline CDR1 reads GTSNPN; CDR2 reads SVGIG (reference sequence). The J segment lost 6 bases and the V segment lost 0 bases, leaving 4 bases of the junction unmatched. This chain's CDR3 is CAWSVYRGDGYTF. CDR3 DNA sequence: TGTGCCTGGAGTGTGTACAGGGGTGATGGCTACACCTTC.

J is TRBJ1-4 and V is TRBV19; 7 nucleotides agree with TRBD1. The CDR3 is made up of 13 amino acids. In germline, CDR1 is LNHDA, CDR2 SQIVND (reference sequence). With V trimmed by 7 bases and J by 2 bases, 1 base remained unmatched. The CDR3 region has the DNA TGTGCCAGTAAGGGACAGACTAATGAAAAACTGTTTTTT. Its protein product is CASKGQTNEKLFF.

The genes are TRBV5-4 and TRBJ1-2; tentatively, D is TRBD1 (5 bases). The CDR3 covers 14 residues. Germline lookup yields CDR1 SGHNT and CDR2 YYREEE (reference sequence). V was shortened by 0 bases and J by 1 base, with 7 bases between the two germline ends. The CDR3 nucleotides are TGTGCCAGCAGCTTGGAGGGGCGTAACTATGGCTACACCTTC. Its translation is CASSLEGRNYGYTF.

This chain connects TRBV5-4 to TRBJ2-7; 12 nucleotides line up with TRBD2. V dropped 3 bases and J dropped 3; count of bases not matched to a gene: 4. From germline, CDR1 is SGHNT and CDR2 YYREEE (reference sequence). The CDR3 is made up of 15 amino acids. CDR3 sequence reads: CASSSGLAGYYEQYF. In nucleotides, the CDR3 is TGTGCCAGCAGCTCCGGACTAGCGGGGTACTACGAGCAGTACTTC.